These T cell receptor beta chains were read from a single sample in a study of shared T cell receptors in the human thymus. Libraries were prepared by immunoSEQ multiplex PCR; TCRdb keeps only in-frame clonotypes and omits some of them. This table has over 350,000 clones, over 90% appearing once. The specimen sequenced was thymocytes. The receptors originated from a human donor. CDR3s include the opening cysteine and the closing phenylalanine or tryptophan. D genes are given only for firm matches.

J: TRBJ1-1; D: NA; V: TRBV13; CDR3: CASSSPTVGYMNTEAFF; DNA: TGTGCCAGCAGCTCCCCGACGGTGGGATATATGAACACTGAAGCTTTCTTT
J: TRBJ2-3; D: NA; V: TRBV5-1; CDR3: CASSLVPGVSTDTQYF; DNA: TGCGCCAGCAGCTTAGTCCCGGGAGTTAGCACAGATACGCAGTATTTT
J: TRBJ1-1; D: NA; V: TRBV27; CDR3: CASRPTRRLNTEAFF; DNA: TGTGCCAGCAGGCCCACTCGCAGACTGAACACTGAAGCTTTCTTT
J: TRBJ2-7; D: TRBD2; V: TRBV2; CDR3: CATWGGLAAKPVSYEQYF; DNA: TGTGCCACGTGGGGGGGTCTAGCGGCGAAACCCGTCTCCTACGAGCAGTACTTC
J: TRBJ2-7; D: NA; V: TRBV6-5; CDR3: CASSYSRGGDSYEQYF; DNA: TGTGCCAGCAGTTACTCGAGGGGGGGGGACTCCTACGAGCAGTACTTC
J: TRBJ2-7; D: NA; V: TRBV15; CDR3: CATSSRRQSPGAGDEQYF; DNA: TGTGCCACCAGCTCCCGTCGACAATCTCCAGGGGCCGGGGACGAGCAGTACTTC
J: TRBJ2-1; D: NA; V: TRBV29-1; CDR3: CSVERGRGYNEQFF; DNA: TGCAGCGTTGAGAGGGGTCGCGGCTACAATGAGCAGTTCTTC
J: TRBJ1-2; D: NA; V: TRBV6-5; CDR3: CASGVGPQNGYTF; DNA: TGTGCCAGCGGTGTGGGACCCCAAAATGGCTACACCTTC
J: TRBJ1-1; D: NA; V: TRBV6-5; CDR3: CASTPSGRNTEAFF; DNA: TGTGCCAGCACCCCGTCGGGCAGGAACACTGAAGCTTTCTTT
J: TRBJ2-1; D: TRBD2; V: TRBV28; CDR3: CASYPRGRGHEQFF; DNA: TGTGCCAGCTACCCCCGCGGGAGAGGGCATGAGCAGTTCTTC
J: TRBJ2-1; D: TRBD1; V: TRBV19; CDR3: CASSIGTGGGEQFF; DNA: TGTGCCAGTAGTATAGGGACAGGGGGAGGTGAGCAGTTCTTC
J: TRBJ2-3; D: TRBD2; V: TRBV19; CDR3: CACGAGDGDTQYF; DNA: TGTGCCTGCGGGGCGGGAGATGGGGATACGCAGTATTTT
J: TRBJ1-1; D: NA; V: TRBV2; CDR3: CASSEGDDYDEAFF; DNA: TGTGCCAGCAGTGAGGGGGACGATTACGATGAAGCTTTCTTT
J: TRBJ2-1; D: NA; V: TRBV7-2; CDR3: CASSPPWGSSYNEQFF; DNA: TGTGCCAGCAGCCCTCCTTGGGGGAGCTCCTACAATGAGCAGTTCTTC
J: TRBJ2-3; D: NA; V: TRBV4-3; CDR3: CASSQARSADSTDTQYF; DNA: TGCGCCAGCAGCCAAGCAAGATCCGCGGACAGCACAGATACGCAGTATTTT